This T cell receptor (beta chain) was observed in a study of regulatory T cells in long-lasting Graves disease. Study summary: Positivity for TSH receptor antibodies plus over 5 years of antithyroid drugs meant persistent Graves' disease. Study-level findings and limits: Thyroid tissue was not sampled; only peripheral blood was.

Time point indicated: persistent/refractory GD, antithyroid drugs over 5 years with positive TRAb. Generation of the TCR library employed RNA extracted from PBMCs. For TCR beta, libraries came from iRepertoire HTBI primers and Arm-PCR of CDR3 regions. One entry per CDR3 protein results from TCRdb running MiXCR on the multiplex PCR reads. Among hundreds of thousands of distinct CDR3 sequences listed, about 22% were seen once. There are many counts of this clonotype. Its target is not known. Sequenced material: peripheral blood mononuclear cells (PBMCs), taken when the disease was refractory, from a patient treated with antithyroid drugs. This sequence was found in a female donor with Graves disease.

CDR3 sequence reads: CASSPEGITGELFF. DNA for the CDR3: TGTGCCAGCAGCCCCGAGGGGATCACCGGGGAGCTGTTTTTT. The chain uses TRBV7-6 and TRBJ2-2; the D call may be TRBD1 or TRBD2 (5 bases each). The V end was cut by 5 bases, the J end by 4 bases, with 11 bases between. Germline V CDR1 and CDR2: SGHVS, FNYEAQ. The CDR3 contains 14 residues.